This note documents a single T cell receptor (beta chain) sequence. The antigen is unknown. This sample was included in a study of cytomegalovirus exposure and HLA in healthy donors. Study-wide results and caveats: About 87% or about 30% of the time was how often most TCR beta V segments were productive, according to an earlier analysis. Highly shared variants forming one cluster were likely a sequencing artifact.

13 Jbeta primers and 60 Vbeta primers were used for the PCR. Libraries were prepared by immunoSEQ multiplex PCR; TCRdb keeps only in-frame clonotypes and omits some of them. In the table there are approximately 90,000 clones, 76% of which are singletons. Trimming removed 0 bases at V and 10 bases at J, with 10 bases between. Per germline, CDR1 GTSNPN and CDR2 SVGIG (reference sequence). CDR3 length equals 12 residues. The V and J genes are TRBV30 and TRBJ2-1, with D possibly being TRBD2 (5 bases). Material: PBMCs. This TCR was recovered from a male donor in good health and CMV-seronegative. As DNA, the CDR3 is TGTGCCTGGAGTGTACAGCCGGGGGAGCAGTTCTTC. Translation gives CAWSVQPGEQFF. The variable domain in full, with the rest retrieved from reference TRBV30 and TRBJ2-1, is SQTIHQWPATLVQPVGSPLSLECTVEGTSNPNLYWYRQAAGRGLQLLFYSVGIGQISSEVPQNLSASRPQDRQFILSSKKLLLSDSGFYLCAWSVQPGEQFFGPGTRLTVL.